This T cell receptor (beta chain) originates from a study of T cell repertoires in cytomegalovirus infection. Study overall: Matching HLA type and CMV infection were both indicated by public TCR beta signatures. The study's findings and limits: Cumulative frequency of public TCR beta families picked out carriers of CMV plus the relevant HLA. HLA-C-restricted CMV clonotypes gave the most frequent clonotype in two of eight donors.

V shed 2 bases and J 3 bases; nucleotides not matched to a gene: 4. Per the germline V gene, CDR1 is SGHRS and CDR2 is YFSETQ. The CDR3 has 14 residues. This clonotype was found many times. What it binds is unknown. TCRdb processed the reads anew with MiXCR; each CDR3 protein has one entry. The sample contains about 310,000 distinct CDR3 sequences, 15% to 20% of which appear only once. This rearrangement joins TRBV5-1 to TRBJ2-7, with TRBD1 identical over 8 bases. This receptor was identified in a human donor in good health (CMV status not recorded). Some clones in this sample may be carry-over from other donors' samples. The sample taken for sequencing was PBMCs. The CDR3 nucleotides read TGCGCCAGCAGCTTACAGGGGGGAGGCTACGAGCAGTACTTC. Amino acids: CASSLQGGGYEQYF.